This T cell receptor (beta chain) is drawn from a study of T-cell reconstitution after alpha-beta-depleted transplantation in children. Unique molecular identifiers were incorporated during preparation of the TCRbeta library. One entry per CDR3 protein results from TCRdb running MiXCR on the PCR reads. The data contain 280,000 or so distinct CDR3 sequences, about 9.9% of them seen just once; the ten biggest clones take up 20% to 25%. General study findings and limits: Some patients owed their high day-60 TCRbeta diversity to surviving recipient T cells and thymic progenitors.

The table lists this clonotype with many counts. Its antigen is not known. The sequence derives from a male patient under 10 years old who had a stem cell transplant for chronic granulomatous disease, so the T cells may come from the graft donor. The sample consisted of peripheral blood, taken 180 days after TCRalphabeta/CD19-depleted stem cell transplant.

The CDR3 spells CASSQVGPHTIYF. The CDR3 DNA sequence: TGTGCCAGCAGCCAAGTGGGACCACACACCATATATTTT. This chain links TRBV3-1 with TRBJ1-3; D possibly corresponds to TRBD1 (5 bases). This CDR3 comprises 13 residues. Germline CDR1 LGHDT, CDR2 YNNKEL (reference sequence). With 1 base removed from V and 8 bases from J, the gap between germline ends came to 9 bases.